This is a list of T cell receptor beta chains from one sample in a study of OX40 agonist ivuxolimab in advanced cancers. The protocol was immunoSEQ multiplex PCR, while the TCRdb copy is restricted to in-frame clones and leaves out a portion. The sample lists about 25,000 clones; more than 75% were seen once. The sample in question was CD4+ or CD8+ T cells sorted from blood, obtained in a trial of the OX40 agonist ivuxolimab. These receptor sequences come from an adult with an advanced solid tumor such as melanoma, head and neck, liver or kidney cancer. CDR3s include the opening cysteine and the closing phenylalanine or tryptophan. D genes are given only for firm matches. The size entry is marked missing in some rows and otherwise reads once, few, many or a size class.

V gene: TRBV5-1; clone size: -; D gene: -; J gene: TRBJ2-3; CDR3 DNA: TGCGCCAGCAGCTTGGAGGTAGTTCTAGATACGCAGTATTTT; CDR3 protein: CASSLEVVLDTQYF
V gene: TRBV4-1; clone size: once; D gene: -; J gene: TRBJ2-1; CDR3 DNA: TGCGCCAGCAGCCAAGCAGGGGGGAGTAACGATGAGCAGTTCTTC; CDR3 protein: CASSQAGGSNDEQFF
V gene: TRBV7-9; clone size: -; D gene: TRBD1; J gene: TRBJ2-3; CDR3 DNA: TGTGCCAGCAGCTCCCGGGACAGGGATGAAAACACAGATACGCAGTATTTT; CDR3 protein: CASSSRDRDENTDTQYF
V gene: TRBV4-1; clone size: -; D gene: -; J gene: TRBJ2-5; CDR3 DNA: TGCGCCAGCAGCCAGGGGCTCCAAGAGACCCAGTACTTC; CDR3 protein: CASSQGLQETQYF
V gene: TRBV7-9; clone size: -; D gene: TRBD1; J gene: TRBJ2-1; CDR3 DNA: TGTGCCAGCAGCTCCCCGCCCGGCTGGGGGACAGGGTCAAATGAGCAGTTCTTC; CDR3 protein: CASSSPPGWGTGSNEQFF
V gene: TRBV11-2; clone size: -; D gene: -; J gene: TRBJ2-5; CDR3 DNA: TGTGCCAGCAGCTTTTCTGGGCTGTACCAAGAGACCCAGTACTTC; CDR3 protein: CASSFSGLYQETQYF
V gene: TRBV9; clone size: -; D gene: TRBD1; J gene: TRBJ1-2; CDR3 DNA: TGTGCCAGCAGCCGGACAGGGGGGGATGGCTACACCTTC; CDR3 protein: CASSRTGGDGYTF
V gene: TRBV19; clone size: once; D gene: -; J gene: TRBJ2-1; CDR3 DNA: TGTGCCAGTAGTATAGCCGGGCCAAGGGTGACGAATGAGCAGTTCTTC; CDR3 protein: CASSIAGPRVTNEQFF
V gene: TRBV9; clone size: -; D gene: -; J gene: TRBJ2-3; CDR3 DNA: TGTGCCAGCAGCGTAGATGGTGACCAGCAAGATACGCAGTATTTT; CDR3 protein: CASSVDGDQQDTQYF
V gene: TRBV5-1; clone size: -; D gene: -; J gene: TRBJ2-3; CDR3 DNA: TGCGCCAGCAGCTTGGTGGGGCCCGCAGATACGCAGTATTTT; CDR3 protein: CASSLVGPADTQYF
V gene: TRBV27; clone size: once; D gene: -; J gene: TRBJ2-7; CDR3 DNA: TGTGCCAGCAGTTATAGGGGGTACGAGCAGTACTTC; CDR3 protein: CASSYRGYEQYF
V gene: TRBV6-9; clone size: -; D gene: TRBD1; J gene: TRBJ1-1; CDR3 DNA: TGTGCCAGCAGTTTACAGCCAGGGGGGATCCCTGAAGCTTTCTTT; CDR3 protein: CASSLQPGGIPEAFF
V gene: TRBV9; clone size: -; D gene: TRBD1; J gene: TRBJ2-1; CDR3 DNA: TGTGCCAGCAGCGGATCCGTGGGACAGGGCTACAATGAGCAGTTCTTC; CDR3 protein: CASSGSVGQGYNEQFF
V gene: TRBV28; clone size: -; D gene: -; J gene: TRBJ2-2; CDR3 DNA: TGTGCCAGCAGTTTAGTACAGGGCTACACCGGGGAGCTGTTTTTT; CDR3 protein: CASSLVQGYTGELFF
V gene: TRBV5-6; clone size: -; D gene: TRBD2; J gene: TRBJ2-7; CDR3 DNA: TGTGCCAGCAGCTTGATGACTAGCGGAGGATACGAGCAGTACTTC; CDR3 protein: CASSLMTSGGYEQYF
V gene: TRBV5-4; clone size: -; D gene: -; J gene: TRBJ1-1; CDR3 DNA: TGTGCCAGCAGCTTGTGGAGGGAGAACACTGAAGCTTTCTTT; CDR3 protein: CASSLWRENTEAFF
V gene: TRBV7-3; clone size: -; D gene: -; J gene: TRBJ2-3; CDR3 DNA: TGTGCCAGCAGCCTACGACAGGCCAACCCCACAGATACGCAGTATTTT; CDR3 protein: CASSLRQANPTDTQYF
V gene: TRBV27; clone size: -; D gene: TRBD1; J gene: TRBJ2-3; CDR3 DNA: TGTGCCAGCAGTTTCCGGGACAGGGACTACTCTAGCACAGATACGCAGTATTTT; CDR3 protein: CASSFRDRDYSSTDTQYF
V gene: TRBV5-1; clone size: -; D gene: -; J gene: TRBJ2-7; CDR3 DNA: TGCGCCAGCAGCTTGTATCAGGGCTACGAGCAGTACTTC; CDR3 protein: CASSLYQGYEQYF
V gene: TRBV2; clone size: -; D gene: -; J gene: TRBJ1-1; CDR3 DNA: TGTGCCAGCCGAAGGGGAAACACTGAAGCTTTCTTT; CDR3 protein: CASRRGNTEAFF
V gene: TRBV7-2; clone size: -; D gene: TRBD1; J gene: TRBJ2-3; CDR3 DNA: TGTGCCAGCTCGGGACAGAGCACAGATACGCAGTATTTT; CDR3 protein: CASSGQSTDTQYF
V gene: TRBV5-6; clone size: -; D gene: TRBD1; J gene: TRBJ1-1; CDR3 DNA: TGTGCCAGCAGCTTGGGTACAGGGGTGACTGAAGCTTTCTTT; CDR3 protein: CASSLGTGVTEAFF
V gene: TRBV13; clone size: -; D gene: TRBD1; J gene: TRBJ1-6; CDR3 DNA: TGTGCCAGCAGCATCTCCGGACAGGGGGACAATTCACCCCTCCACTTT; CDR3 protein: CASSISGQGDNSPLHF
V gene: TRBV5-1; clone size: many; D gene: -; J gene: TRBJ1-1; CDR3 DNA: TGCGCCAGCAGCTTTAATCAGGGAGCTGAAGCTTTCTTT; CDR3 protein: CASSFNQGAEAFF
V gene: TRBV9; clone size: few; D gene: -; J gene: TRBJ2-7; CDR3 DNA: TGTGCCAGCAGCGTGGAGGGAAGCTCCTACGAGCAGTACTTC; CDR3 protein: CASSVEGSSYEQYF
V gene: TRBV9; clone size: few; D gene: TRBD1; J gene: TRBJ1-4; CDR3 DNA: TGTGCCAGCAGCAATCACAGGGGGCCAGGTGAAAAACTGTTTTTT; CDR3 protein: CASSNHRGPGEKLFF
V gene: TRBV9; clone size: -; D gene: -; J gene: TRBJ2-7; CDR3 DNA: TGTGCCAGCAGCGTAGAAGTCGGGTACGAGCAGTACTTC; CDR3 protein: CASSVEVGYEQYF
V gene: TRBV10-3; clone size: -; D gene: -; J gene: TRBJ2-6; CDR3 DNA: TGTGCCACCAAGGTCATAGGCGACTCTGGGGCCAACGTCCTGACTTTC; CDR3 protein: CATKVIGDSGANVLTF
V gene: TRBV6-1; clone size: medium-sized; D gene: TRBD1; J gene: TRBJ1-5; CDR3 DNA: TGTGCCAGCAGTGGGGGACAGGGGGCTCTGTATAGCAATCAGCCCCAGCATTTT; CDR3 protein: CASSGGQGALYSNQPQHF
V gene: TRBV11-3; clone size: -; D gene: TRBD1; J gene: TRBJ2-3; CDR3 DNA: TGTGCCAGCAGCCCAGGGGACAGTTTCACAGATACGCAGTATTTT; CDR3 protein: CASSPGDSFTDTQYF
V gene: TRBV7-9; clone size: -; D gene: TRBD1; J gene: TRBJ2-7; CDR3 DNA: TGTGCCAGCAGCCCCTGGGACAGGGGGTACGAGCAGTACTTC; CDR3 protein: CASSPWDRGYEQYF
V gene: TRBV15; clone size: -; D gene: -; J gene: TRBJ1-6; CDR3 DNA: TGTGCCACCAGCAGGGAGGGTCCCTGGGATTCACCCCTCCACTTT; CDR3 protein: CATSREGPWDSPLHF
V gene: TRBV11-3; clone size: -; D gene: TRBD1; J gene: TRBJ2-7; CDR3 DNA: TGTGCCAGCAGCCCGCGACCGGGACAGGGGTTTTACTACGAGCAGTACTTC; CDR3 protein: CASSPRPGQGFYYEQYF
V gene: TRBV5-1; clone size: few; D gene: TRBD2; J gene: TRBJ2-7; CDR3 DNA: TGCGCCAGCAGCTTGCCTAGCGGGAGCTACGAGCAGTACTTC; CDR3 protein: CASSLPSGSYEQYF
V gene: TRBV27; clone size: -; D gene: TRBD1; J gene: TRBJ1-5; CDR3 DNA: TGTGCCAGTAATACAGGGGGAAGCAATCAGCCCCAGCATTTT; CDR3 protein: CASNTGGSNQPQHF
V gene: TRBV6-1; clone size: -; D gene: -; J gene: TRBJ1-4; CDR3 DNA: TGTGCCAGCAGTGAAGGGCGGGAGTACGAAAAACTGTTTTTT; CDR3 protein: CASSEGREYEKLFF
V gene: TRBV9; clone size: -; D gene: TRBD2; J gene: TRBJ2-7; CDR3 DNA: TGTGCCAGCAGCGTAGGGGCGGGAGGGGCGCACGAGCAGTACTTC; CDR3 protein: CASSVGAGGAHEQYF
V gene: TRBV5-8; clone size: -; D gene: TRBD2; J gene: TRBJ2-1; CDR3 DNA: TGTGCCAGCATCTCCCGGACTAGCGGGAATGAGCAGTTCTTC; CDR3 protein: CASISRTSGNEQFF
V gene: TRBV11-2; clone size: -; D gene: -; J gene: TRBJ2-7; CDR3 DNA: TGTGCCAGCAGCCCATCGCTCGACTGGCCCGAGCAGTACTTC; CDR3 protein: CASSPSLDWPEQYF
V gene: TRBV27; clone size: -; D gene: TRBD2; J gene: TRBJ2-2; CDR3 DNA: TGTGCCAGCAGTTTATCTGTACAAATAGCGGGAGGGCGGGCGTCCGGGGAGCTGTTTTTT; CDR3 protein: CASSLSVQIAGGRASGELFF
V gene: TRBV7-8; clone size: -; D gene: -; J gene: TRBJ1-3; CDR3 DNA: TGTGCCAGCAGCCCCCGAAGGGGTGTAAATGGAAACACCATATATTTT; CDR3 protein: CASSPRRGVNGNTIYF
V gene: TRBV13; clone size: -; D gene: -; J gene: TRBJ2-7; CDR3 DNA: TGTGCCAGCGGGGGGAGCTCCTACGAGCAGTACTTC; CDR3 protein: CASGGSSYEQYF
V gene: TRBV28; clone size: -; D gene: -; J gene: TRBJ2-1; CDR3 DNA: TGTGCCAGCAGTTTTGCGGGAGAGCAGTTCTTC; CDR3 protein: CASSFAGEQFF
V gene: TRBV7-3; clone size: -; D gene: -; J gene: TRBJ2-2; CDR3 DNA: TGTGCCAGCAGCTCTTTGACCGGGGAGCTGTTTTTT; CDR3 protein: CASSSLTGELFF
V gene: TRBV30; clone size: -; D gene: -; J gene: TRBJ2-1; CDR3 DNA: TGTGCCTGGAGACAGAGCTCCTACAATGAGCAGTTCTTC; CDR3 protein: CAWRQSSYNEQFF
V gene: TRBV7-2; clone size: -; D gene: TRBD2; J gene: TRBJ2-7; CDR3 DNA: TGTGCCAGCAGCTTAGCTAGCGGGGAACACGAGCAGTACTTC; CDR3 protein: CASSLASGEHEQYF
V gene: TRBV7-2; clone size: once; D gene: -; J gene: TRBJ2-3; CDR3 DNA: TGTGCCAGCAGCTTAAGTTTGACAGACACAGATACGCAGTATTTT; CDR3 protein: CASSLSLTDTDTQYF
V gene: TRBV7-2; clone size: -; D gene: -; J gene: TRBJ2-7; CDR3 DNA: TGTGCCAGCAGCTCGTCGAGCTCCTACGAGCAGTACTTC; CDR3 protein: CASSSSSSYEQYF
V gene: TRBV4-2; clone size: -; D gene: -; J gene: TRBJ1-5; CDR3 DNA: TGTGCCAGCAGCCAAGATGTTTCTCCGGAACACAATCAGCCCCAGCATTTT; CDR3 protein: CASSQDVSPEHNQPQHF
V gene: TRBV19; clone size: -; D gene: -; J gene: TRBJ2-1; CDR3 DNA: TGTGCCAGTAGTATCGAACCCCGGGGTGGTGAGCAGTTCTTC; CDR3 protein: CASSIEPRGGEQFF
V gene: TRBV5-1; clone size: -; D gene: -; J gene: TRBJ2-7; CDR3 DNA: TGCGCCAGCAGCGAAGGGATGTACGAGCAGTACTTC; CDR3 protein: CASSEGMYEQYF
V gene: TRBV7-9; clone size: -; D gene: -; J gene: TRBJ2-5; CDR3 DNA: TGTGCCAGCAGCCCCGAGGGTCAGTGGGACCAAGAGACCCAGTACTTC; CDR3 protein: CASSPEGQWDQETQYF
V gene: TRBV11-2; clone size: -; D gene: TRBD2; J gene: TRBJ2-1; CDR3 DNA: TGTGCCAGCAGCTTGAATCTAGCGGGAGATTATGAGCAGTTCTTC; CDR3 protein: CASSLNLAGDYEQFF
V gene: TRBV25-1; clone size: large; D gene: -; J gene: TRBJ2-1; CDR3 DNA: TGTGCCAGCAGTGAACTAGGGGACCTACTAGGCAATGAGCAGTTCTTC; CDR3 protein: CASSELGDLLGNEQFF